The 15 T cell receptor beta chains in this list originate from one sample, sequenced in a study of blood T cell repertoires in COVID-19. Only in-frame clones appear in the TCRdb table, and some are missing; sequencing was by immunoSEQ multiplex PCR. The sample contains a few hundred thousand clones, 87% of which appear only once. What was sequenced was peripheral blood. These receptors originate from a woman between 45 and 60 years old who had recovered from COVID-19.

V and J are TRBV2 and TRBJ1-1; TRBD1 aligns across 8 bases. The CDR3 loop spans 15 amino acids. CDR1 is SNHLY and CDR2 is FYNNEI in the germline V gene. With V trimmed by 6 bases and J by 4 bases, 10 bases remained unmatched. The DNA of the CDR3 is TGTGCCAGCAGGATGGACAGGGTCGGTCGCACTGAAGCTTTCTTT. Protein sequence: CASRMDRVGRTEAFF.

The V and J genes are TRBV5-1 and TRBJ2-1, with a tentative D call TRBD2 (5 bases). The V and J ends lost 4 bases and 0 bases respectively, with 11 bases between them. The CDR3 length is 15 residues. The germline gives CDR1 SGHRS, CDR2 YFSETQ. The CDR3 here is CASSRRVSSYNEQFF. CDR3 DNA sequence: TGCGCCAGCAGCCGGCGGGTAAGCTCCTACAATGAGCAGTTCTTC. Variable domain in full (rest from reference TRBV5-1 and TRBJ2-1): KAGVTQTPRYLIKTRGQQVTLSCSPISGHRSVSWYQQTPGQGLQFLFEYFSETQRNKGNFPGRFSGRQFSNSRSEMNVSTLELGDSALYLCASSRRVSSYNEQFFGPGTRLTVL.

The genes are TRBV28 and TRBJ2-2; 7 bases line up with TRBD2. Germline-derived CDR1 and CDR2 are MDHEN and SYDVKM. V lost 3 bases to trimming and J lost 1 base; unmatched junction nucleotides: 5. The CDR3 has 16 residues. The CDR3 sequence: CASSFSGGGNTGELFF. The CDR3, as DNA: TGTGCCAGCAGTTTCTCAGGCGGGGGGAACACCGGGGAGCTGTTTTTT.

This clone was picked up one time. The chain carries TRBV19 and TRBJ1-2, with D possibly TRBD1 on 6 matching bases. Trimming shortened V by 4 bases and J by 8 bases, and 14 bases separated the two germline ends. CDR1 and CDR2 from the germline V gene are LNHDA and SQIVND (reference sequence). The CDR3 has 13 residues. CDR3 sequence: CASSTTGTGGYTF. The DNA of the CDR3 is TGTGCCAGTAGTACAACAGGGACGGGAGGCTACACCTTC.

The chain couples TRBV6-5 to TRBJ1-1; TRBD1 agrees at 10 bases. The CDR3 consists of 15 residues. V gave up 6 bases and J gave up 1 base; unmatched junction bases: 5. Germline CDR1 and CDR2: MNHEY and SVGAGI. For the CDR3, the DNA is TGTGCCAGCAGGCGGACAGGGGGAGGGAACACTGAAGCTTTCTTT. This codes for CASRRTGGGNTEAFF.

The rearrangement uses TRBV27 and TRBJ2-1, with 11 positions matching TRBD2. Germline CDR1 is MNHEY and CDR2 is SMNVEV (reference sequence). The V and J ends lost 6 bases and 0 bases, in that order; junction bases with no gene match: 7. The CDR3 loop spans 17 amino acids. The CDR3 loop is CASSGLAGESSYNEQFF. The DNA for the CDR3 is TGTGCCAGCAGCGGACTAGCGGGTGAGAGCTCCTACAATGAGCAGTTCTTC.

V is TRBV30 and J is TRBJ2-3, with D unresolved. Looked up from germline, CDR1 is GTSNPN and CDR2 is SVGIG (reference sequence). Trimming removed 0 bases from V and 5 bases from J, with 12 bases in between. The CDR3 has 14 residues. This CDR3 reads CAWSVLRVRDTQYF. The CDR3 DNA reads TGTGCCTGGAGTGTATTGCGTGTACGAGATACGCAGTATTTT.

The rearrangement uses TRBV28 and TRBJ2-3, with TRBD2 matching over 7 bases. Germline CDR1 reads MDHEN; CDR2 reads SYDVKM. The CDR3 runs 16 residues. With 5 bases clipped from V and 1 base from J, the junction kept 9 bases outside the gene matches. The CDR3 nucleotides are TGTGCCAGCAGTACCCCGAGCGGGGCGGGCACAGATACGCAGTATTTT. Translation: CASSTPSGAGTDTQYF.

The J gene is TRBJ1-1, the V gene TRBV27, with D possibly TRBD1 on 5 matching bases. V was shortened by 3 bases and J by 7 bases, with 15 bases between the two germline ends. Germline V CDR1 and CDR2: MNHEY, SMNVEV (reference sequence). The CDR3 totals 14 residues. CDR3 DNA: TGTGCCAGCAGTTTTCAGGGCATAGCAGATGAAGCTTTCTTT. Protein: CASSFQGIADEAFF.

V and J are TRBV19 and TRBJ1-4; TRBD1 matches at 9 bases. Germline CDR1 is LNHDA and CDR2 is SQIVND (reference sequence). The CDR3 is made up of 17 amino acids. J lost 8 bases, V lost 3 bases, and 13 bases had no gene match. The CDR3, as DNA: TGTGCCAGTAGTATGCTCGGAACAGGGGGCACGGGGGAAAAACTGTTTTTT. Translated: CASSMLGTGGTGEKLFF. Combining the CDR3 with reference TRBV19 and TRBJ1-4 gives the whole variable domain DGGITQSPKYLFRKEGQNVTLSCEQNLNHDAMYWYRQDPGQGLRLIYYSQIVNDFQKGDIAEGYSVSREKKESFPLTVTSAQKNPTAFYLCASSMLGTGGTGEKLFFGSGTQLSVL.

The J gene is TRBJ2-7, the V gene TRBV4-1; a possible D gene is TRBD1 (5 bases). This CDR3 spans 15 amino acids. V lost 3 bases, J lost 3 bases, and 15 bases lay in between. Germline loops: CDR1 MGHRA, CDR2 YSYEKL. CDR3: CASSQPSQGRYEQYF. In DNA form, the CDR3 reads TGCGCCAGCAGCCAGCCCTCGCAGGGCCGCTACGAGCAGTACTTC.

This sequence joins TRBV28 and TRBJ2-7; no reliable D call. This CDR3 region has 11 residues. Germline CDR1 and CDR2: MDHEN and SYDVKM. The ends were cut back, 5 bases at V and 3 bases at J, with 5 bases in the middle. This chain's CDR3 is CASSTYYEQYF. The CDR3 DNA reads TGTGCCAGCAGTACATACTACGAGCAGTACTTC.

This chain uses TRBV7-2 with TRBJ2-5, with 8 bases that match TRBD1. J was trimmed by 5 bases and V by 5 bases; bases with no gene match: 13. Germline-derived CDR1 and CDR2 are SGHTA and FQGNSA. The CDR3 runs to 16 residues. CDR3 nucleotides: TGTGCCAGCAGCGCGCCCCCCGGACAGGGCAAGGAGACCCAGTACTTC. Its translation: CASSAPPGQGKETQYF.

V and J are TRBV6-5 and TRBJ2-6; D not certain. The germline V gene has CDR1 MNHEY and CDR2 SVGAGI. The CDR3 is 13 amino acids. V was shortened by 4 bases and J by 4 bases, with 5 bases between the two germline ends. The CDR3 loop reads CASSSPGANVLTF. CDR3 in DNA: TGTGCCAGCAGTTCTCCCGGGGCCAACGTCCTGACTTTC.

The V and J genes are TRBV30 and TRBJ1-2, with TRBD1 as a possible D gene (6 bases). Trimming removed 7 bases from V and 8 bases from J, with 14 bases in between. CDR3 length equals 11 residues. Germline assignment: CDR1 GTSNPN and CDR2 SVGIG (reference sequence). The CDR3 nucleotides are TGTGCCTCCACAGGGAGCAGGGGCTACACCTTC. Residues: CASTGSRGYTF. Combining the CDR3 with reference TRBV30 and TRBJ1-2 gives the whole variable domain SQTIHQWPATLVQPVGSPLSLECTVEGTSNPNLYWYRQAAGRGLQLLFYSVGIGQISSEVPQNLSASRPQDRQFILSSKKLLLSDSGFYLCASTGSRGYTFGSGTRLTVV.